This TCR beta chain came from a study of blood T cell repertoires in COVID-19. Study-level information: Acute and convalescent COVID-19 samples came from the United States, Italy and Spain. T cells, B-cell-depleted T cells, or PBMCs provided the cDNA or gDNA that served as material.

Patients of the Seattle cohort, enrolled during active infection, were followed longitudinally. Original analysis: Reference gene primer amplification gave estimated nucleated cell counts. Produced via immunoSEQ multiplex PCR; TCRdb's table is partial and in-frame only. The V and J calls and the clone size are those of that table, but D and trimming were determined from the DNA. The sample consists of 70,000 or so clones, around 80% of them appearing once. As regards this clone: Other nucleotide sequences in the sample specify the same CDR3.

This CDR3 region has 14 residues. V lost 1 base and J lost 1, with 7 bases in between. The germline V gene encodes CDR1 SGHTA and CDR2 FQGNSA. The receptor was derived from a man aged 45-65 years with COVID-19, enrolled during active disease. V usage is TRBV7-2 and J usage is TRBJ2-5, with TRBD1 as a possible D gene (6 bases). The sample was peripheral blood. CDR3 sequence reads: CASSLVGAQETQYF. CDR3 nucleotides: TGTGCCAGCAGCTTAGTGGGGGCCCAAGAGACCCAGTACTTC.